These 13 T cell receptor beta chains were sequenced from one sample in a study of blood T cell repertoires in COVID-19. Generated by immunoSEQ multiplex PCR, the TCRdb table keeps only in-frame clones and is missing some. This table has about 200,000 clones, about nine tenths appearing once. The sample comprised peripheral blood. Receptors originate from a woman in her 70s with acute or convalescent COVID-19.

The chain couples TRBV28 to TRBJ1-5, with D perhaps TRBD1 (6 bases). Germline CDR1 is MDHEN and CDR2 is SYDVKM. The CDR3 is 15 amino acids. The V end was cut by 2 bases, the J end by 0 bases, with 8 bases between. The CDR3 loop is CASSLQGNSNQPQHF. CDR3 sequence (DNA): TGTGCCAGCAGTTTACAGGGGAATAGCAATCAGCCCCAGCATTTT.

The chain employs TRBV5-4 and TRBJ1-1; D possibly corresponds to TRBD1 (6 bases). V was pared by 4 bases and J by 4 bases, with 20 bases between. The CDR3 totals 16 residues. Germline V CDR1 and CDR2: SGHNT, YYREEE (reference sequence). CDR3 region: CASSPGAGGGGTEAFF. CDR3 coding DNA: TGTGCCAGCAGCCCGGGGGCGGGCGGGGGTGGCACTGAAGCTTTCTTT. Full variable domain (remainder filled in from reference TRBV5-4 and TRBJ1-1): ETGVTQSPTHLIKTRGQQVTLRCSSQSGHNTVSWYQQALGQGPQFIFQYYREEENGRGNFPPRFSGLQFPNYSSELNVNALELDDSALYLCASSPGAGGGGTEAFFGQGTRLTVV.

As for this clone: Different DNA sequences within this sample yield the same CDR3. The chain carries TRBV6-5 and TRBJ1-1, with no clear D. V dropped 3 bases and J dropped 5 bases, with 10 bases sitting between them. The CDR3 has 13 amino acids. Germline values: CDR1 MNHEY, CDR2 SVGAGI. Here the CDR3 reads CASSYSGRTEAFF. The CDR3 DNA follows: TGTGCCAGCAGTTATTCGGGAAGGACTGAAGCTTTCTTT.

The chain is built from TRBV7-9 and TRBJ1-1; TRBD1 is a possible D gene (6 bases). V gave up 5 bases and J gave up 2 bases, with 12 bases separating them. Germline CDR1 and CDR2: SEHNR and FQNEAQ (reference sequence). The CDR3 spans 14 residues. The DNA for the CDR3 is TGTGCCAGCAGCGAAAGGGGGTTCAACACTGAAGCTTTCTTT. Translating gives CASSERGFNTEAFF.

The chain is built from TRBV6-1 and TRBJ2-3, with D maybe TRBD2 (7 bases). Trimming removed 0 bases at V and 6 bases at J, with 10 bases between. Germline V gives CDR1 MNHNS, CDR2 SASEGT. The CDR3 is 14 residues long. DNA for the CDR3: TGTGCCAGCAGTGAAGCGGGGGGGCTGGATACGCAGTATTTT. It codes for CASSEAGGLDTQYF.

The genes are TRBV27 and TRBJ1-4; TRBD1 agrees at 9 bases. The CDR3 contains 13 residues. V gave up 4 bases and J gave up 8 bases; unmatched junction bases: 2. CDR1 is MNHEY and CDR2 is SMNVEV in the germline V gene (reference sequence). CDR3 sequence (DNA): TGTGCCAGCAGTTGGACAGGGGCAGAAAAACTGTTTTTT. It is translated as CASSWTGAEKLFF. The full variable domain, with the rest looked up from reference TRBV27 and TRBJ1-4, is EAQVTQNPRYLITVTGKKLTVTCSQNMNHEYMSWYRQDPGLGLRQIYYSMNVEVTDKGDVPEGYKVSRKEKRNFPLILESPSPNQTSLYFCASSWTGAEKLFFGSGTQLSVL.

The chain combines TRBV7-9 with TRBJ2-1; D not certain. In germline, CDR1 is SEHNR, CDR2 FQNEAQ (reference sequence). Trimming removed 5 bases at V and 13 bases at J, with 12 bases between. The CDR3 sequence is 11 residues long. The CDR3 nucleotides are TGTGCCAGCAGCCTCTCTAGTGGCCAGTTCTTC. It is translated as CASSLSSGQFF.

This clone was counted between two and nine times. V is TRBV4-2 and J is TRBJ1-1, with TRBD1 as a possible D gene (6 bases). Between the trimmed V and J ends, which lost 4 bases and 7 bases, there was a span of 10 bases. CDR1 is LGHNA, CDR2 YNFKEQ, per germline. The CDR3 is 12 residues long. The CDR3 loop is CASSPDRVEAFF. The CDR3 coding sequence is TGTGCCAGCAGCCCGGACAGAGTTGAAGCTTTCTTT.

Comment on this clone: Other DNA sequences from this sample encode an identical CDR3 as well. The genes are TRBV2 and TRBJ1-5, with a weak D call TRBD1 (5 bases). CDR1 SNHLY and CDR2 FYNNEI come from the germline V gene. Trimming shortened V by 0 bases and J by 4 bases, and 10 bases separated the two germline ends. The CDR3 covers 15 residues. CDR3 residues: CASSEAAGGNQPQHF. The DNA of the CDR3 is TGTGCCAGCAGTGAAGCGGCGGGGGGGAATCAGCCCCAGCATTTT.

The rearrangement uses TRBV27 and TRBJ2-1, with D hard to call. Trimming removed 6 bases at V and 7 bases at J, with 7 bases between. The CDR3 has 11 amino acids. CDR1 MNHEY and CDR2 SMNVEV come from the germline V gene (reference sequence). CDR3 region: CASSMRNEQFF. In DNA form, the CDR3 reads TGTGCCAGCAGCATGAGGAATGAGCAGTTCTTC.

The chain combines TRBV7-9 with TRBJ2-1; 9 nucleotides match TRBD2. There are 17 residues in the CDR3. Germline V lookup: CDR1 SEHNR, CDR2 FQNEAQ (reference sequence). The V gene end was trimmed by 0 bases and the J gene end by 5 bases; junction bases not matched to a gene: 8. The CDR3 nucleotides are TGTGCCAGCAGCTTAGCGACCCCTAGCGGGATTAACAATGAGCAGTTCTTC. Translation: CASSLATPSGINNEQFF.

The CDR3 reads CASSSKSEQYF. DNA for the CDR3: TGTGCCAGCAGTTCTAAAAGCGAGCAGTACTTC. This chain links TRBV6-1 with TRBJ2-7; D unclear. Trimming stripped 5 bases from V and 6 bases from J, with 8 bases between. In germline, CDR1 is MNHNS, CDR2 SASEGT. The CDR3 runs 11 residues.

The chain is built from TRBV6-2 or TRBV6-3 and TRBJ2-2; the D gene is possibly TRBD1 (5 bases). V was cut by 6 bases and J by 4 bases, with 9 bases left in between. The length of the CDR3 is 13 residues. The V gene's germline CDR1 is MNHEY and CDR2 SVGEGT. CDR3 in amino acids: CASRPRGTGELFF. Written as DNA, the CDR3 is TGTGCCAGCAGACCTAGGGGCACCGGGGAGCTGTTTTTT.